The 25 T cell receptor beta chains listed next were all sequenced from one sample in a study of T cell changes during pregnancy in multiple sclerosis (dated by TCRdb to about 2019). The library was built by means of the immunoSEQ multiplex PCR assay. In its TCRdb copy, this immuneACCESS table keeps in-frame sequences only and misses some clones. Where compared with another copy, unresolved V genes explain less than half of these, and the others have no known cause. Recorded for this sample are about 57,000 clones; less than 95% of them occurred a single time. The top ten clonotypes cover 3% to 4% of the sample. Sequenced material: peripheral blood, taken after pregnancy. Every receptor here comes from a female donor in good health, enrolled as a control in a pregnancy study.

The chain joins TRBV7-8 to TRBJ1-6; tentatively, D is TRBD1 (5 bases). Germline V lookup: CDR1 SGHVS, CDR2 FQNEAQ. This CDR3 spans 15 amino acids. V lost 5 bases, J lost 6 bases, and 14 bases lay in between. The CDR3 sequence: CASSVRQGVNSPLHF. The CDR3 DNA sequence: TGTGCCAGCAGCGTCCGACAAGGGGTTAATTCACCCCTCCACTTT.

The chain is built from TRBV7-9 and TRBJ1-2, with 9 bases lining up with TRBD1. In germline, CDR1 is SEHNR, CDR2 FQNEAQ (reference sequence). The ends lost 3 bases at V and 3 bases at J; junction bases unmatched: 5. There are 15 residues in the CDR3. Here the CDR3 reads CASSLGQGYDYGYTF. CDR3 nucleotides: TGTGCCAGCAGCTTGGGACAGGGTTATGACTATGGCTACACCTTC.

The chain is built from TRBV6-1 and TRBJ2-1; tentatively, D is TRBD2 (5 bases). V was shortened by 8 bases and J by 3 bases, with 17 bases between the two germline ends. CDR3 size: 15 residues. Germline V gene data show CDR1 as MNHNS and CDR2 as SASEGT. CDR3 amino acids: CASLPGLALYNEQFF. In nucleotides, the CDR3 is TGTGCCAGCTTGCCCGGACTTGCTCTCTACAATGAGCAGTTCTTC.

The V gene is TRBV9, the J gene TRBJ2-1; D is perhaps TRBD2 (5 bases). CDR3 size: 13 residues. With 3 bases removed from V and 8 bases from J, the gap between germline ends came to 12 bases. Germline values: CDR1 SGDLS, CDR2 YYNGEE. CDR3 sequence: CASSGLGSDEQFF. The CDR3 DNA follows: TGTGCCAGCAGCGGTCTTGGGAGTGATGAGCAGTTCTTC.

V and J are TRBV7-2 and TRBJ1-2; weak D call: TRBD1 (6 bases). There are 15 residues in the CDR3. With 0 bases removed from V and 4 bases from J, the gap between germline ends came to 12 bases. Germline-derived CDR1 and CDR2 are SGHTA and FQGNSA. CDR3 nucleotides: TGTGCCAGCAGCTTAGCAAACCAGGGGAGCTATGGCTACACCTTC. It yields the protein CASSLANQGSYGYTF.

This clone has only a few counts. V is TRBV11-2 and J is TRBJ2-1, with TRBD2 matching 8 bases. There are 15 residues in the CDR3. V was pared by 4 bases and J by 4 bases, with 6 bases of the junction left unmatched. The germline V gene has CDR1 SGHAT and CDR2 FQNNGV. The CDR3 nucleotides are TGTGCCAGCAGCTCTGGGACTAGGCTATACAATGAGCAGTTCTTC. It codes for CASSSGTRLYNEQFF.

The CDR3 DNA is TGTGCCAGCAGTTACCTCCAGGGGGCTGACACTGAAGCTTTCTTT. It yields the protein CASSYLQGADTEAFF. V gene TRBV9 combines with J gene TRBJ1-1, with 8 nucleotides matching TRBD1. J was trimmed by 3 bases and V by 5 bases; bases with no gene match: 9. The germline gives CDR1 SGDLS, CDR2 YYNGEE. The CDR3 runs to 15 residues.

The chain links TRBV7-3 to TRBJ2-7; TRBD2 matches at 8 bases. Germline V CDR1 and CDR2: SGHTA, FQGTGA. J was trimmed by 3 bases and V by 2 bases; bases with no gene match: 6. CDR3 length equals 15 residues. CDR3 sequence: CASSLSGGAVYEQYF. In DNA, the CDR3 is TGTGCCAGCAGCTTATCGGGGGGGGCGGTCTACGAGCAGTACTTC.

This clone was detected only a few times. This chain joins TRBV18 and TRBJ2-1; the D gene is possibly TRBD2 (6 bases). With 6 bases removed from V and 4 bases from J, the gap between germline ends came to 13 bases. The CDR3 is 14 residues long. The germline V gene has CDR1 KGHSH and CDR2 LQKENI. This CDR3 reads CASSRGRSYNEQFF. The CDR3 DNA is TGTGCCAGCTCCCGAGGGAGGTCTTACAATGAGCAGTTCTTC.

CDR3 amino acids: CASSDGGNQETQYF. Here the CDR3 DNA reads TGTGCCAGCAGTGACGGCGGGAACCAAGAGACCCAGTACTTC. V and J are TRBV2 and TRBJ2-5, with D possibly TRBD2 on 6 matching bases. CDR1 is SNHLY, CDR2 FYNNEI, per germline. The germline V and J ends were trimmed by 3 bases and 0 bases, with 8 bases remaining between them. The CDR3 contains 14 residues.

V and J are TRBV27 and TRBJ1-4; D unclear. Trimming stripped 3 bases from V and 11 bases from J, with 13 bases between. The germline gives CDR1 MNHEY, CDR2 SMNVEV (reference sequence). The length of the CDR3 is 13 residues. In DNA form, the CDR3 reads TGTGCCAGCAGTTTTTCAGGCGATGGGAAACTGTTTTTT. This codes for CASSFSGDGKLFF.

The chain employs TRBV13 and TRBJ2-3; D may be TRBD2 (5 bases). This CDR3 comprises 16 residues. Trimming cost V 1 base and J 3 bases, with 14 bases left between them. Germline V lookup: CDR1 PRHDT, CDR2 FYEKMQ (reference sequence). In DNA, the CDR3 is TGTGCCAGCAGCTTAGTGTCGTTCGGGGATACAGATACGCAGTATTTT. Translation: CASSLVSFGDTDTQYF.

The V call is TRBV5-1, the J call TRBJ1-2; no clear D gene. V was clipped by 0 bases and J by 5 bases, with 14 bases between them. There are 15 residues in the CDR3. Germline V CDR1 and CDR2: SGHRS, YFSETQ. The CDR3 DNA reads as TGCGCCAGCAGCTTGGGTGAAGAGGGTTTATATGGCTACACCTTC. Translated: CASSLGEEGLYGYTF.

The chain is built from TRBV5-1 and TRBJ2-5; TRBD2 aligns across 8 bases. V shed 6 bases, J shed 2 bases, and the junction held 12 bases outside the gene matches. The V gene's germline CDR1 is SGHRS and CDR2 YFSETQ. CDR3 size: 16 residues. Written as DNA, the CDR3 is TGCGCCAGCAACGAGGGACTAGGAATCTCGCAAGAGACCCAGTACTTC. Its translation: CASNEGLGISQETQYF.

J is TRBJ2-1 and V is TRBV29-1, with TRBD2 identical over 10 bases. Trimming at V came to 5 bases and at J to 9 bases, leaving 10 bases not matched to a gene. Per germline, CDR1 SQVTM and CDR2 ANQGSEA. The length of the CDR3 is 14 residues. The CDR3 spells CSVQKREGISEQFF. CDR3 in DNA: TGCAGCGTTCAGAAGCGGGAGGGTATAAGTGAGCAGTTCTTC.

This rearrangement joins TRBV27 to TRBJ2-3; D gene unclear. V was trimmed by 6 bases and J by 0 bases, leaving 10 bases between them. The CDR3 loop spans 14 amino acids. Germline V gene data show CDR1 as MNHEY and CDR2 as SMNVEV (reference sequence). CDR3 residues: CASSLSLSTDTQYF. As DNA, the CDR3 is TGTGCCAGCAGCCTTTCCCTTAGCACAGATACGCAGTATTTT.

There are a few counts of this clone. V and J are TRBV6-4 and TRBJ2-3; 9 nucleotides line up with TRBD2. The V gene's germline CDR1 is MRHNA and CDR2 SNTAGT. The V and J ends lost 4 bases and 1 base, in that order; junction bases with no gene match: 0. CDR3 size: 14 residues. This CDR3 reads CASSGTSGTDTQYF. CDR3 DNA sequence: TGTGCCAGCAGTGGGACTAGCGGCACAGATACGCAGTATTTT.

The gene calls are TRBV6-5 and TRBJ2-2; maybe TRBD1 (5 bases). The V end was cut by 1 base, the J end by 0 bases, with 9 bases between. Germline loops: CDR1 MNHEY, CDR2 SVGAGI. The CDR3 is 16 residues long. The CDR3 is CASSYFQGTNTGELFF. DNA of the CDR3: TGTGCCAGCAGTTACTTTCAGGGAACGAACACCGGGGAGCTGTTTTTT.

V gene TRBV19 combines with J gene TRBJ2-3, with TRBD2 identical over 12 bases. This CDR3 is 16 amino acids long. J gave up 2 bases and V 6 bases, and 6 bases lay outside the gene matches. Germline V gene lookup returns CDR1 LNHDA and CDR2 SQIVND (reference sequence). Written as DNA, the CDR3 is TGTGCCAGTAGGGAGGGACTAGCGGGTTTCACAGATACGCAGTATTTT. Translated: CASREGLAGFTDTQYF.

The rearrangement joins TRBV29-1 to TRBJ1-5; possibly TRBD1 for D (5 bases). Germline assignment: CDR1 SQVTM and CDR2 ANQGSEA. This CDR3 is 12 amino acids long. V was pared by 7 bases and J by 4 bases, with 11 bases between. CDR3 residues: CSAQEGNQPQHF. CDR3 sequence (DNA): TGCAGCGCCCAGGAGGGGAATCAGCCCCAGCATTTT.

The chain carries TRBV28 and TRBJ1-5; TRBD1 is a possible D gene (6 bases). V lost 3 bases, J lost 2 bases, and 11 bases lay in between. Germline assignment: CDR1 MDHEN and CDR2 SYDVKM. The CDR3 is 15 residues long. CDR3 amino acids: CASSFGGAGNQPQHF. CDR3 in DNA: TGTGCCAGCAGTTTCGGGGGGGCCGGCAATCAGCCCCAGCATTTT.

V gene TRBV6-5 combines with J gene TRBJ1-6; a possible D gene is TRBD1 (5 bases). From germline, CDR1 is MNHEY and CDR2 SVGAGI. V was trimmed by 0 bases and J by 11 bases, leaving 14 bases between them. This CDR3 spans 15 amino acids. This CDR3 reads CASSYSVGLETPLHF. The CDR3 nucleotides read TGTGCCAGCAGTTACTCGGTGGGACTGGAGACACCCCTCCACTTT.

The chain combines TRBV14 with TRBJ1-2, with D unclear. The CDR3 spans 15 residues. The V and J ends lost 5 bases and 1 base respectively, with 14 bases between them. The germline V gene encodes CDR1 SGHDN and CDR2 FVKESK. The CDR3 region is CASSSFQTLNYGYTF. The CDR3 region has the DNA TGTGCCAGCAGCTCTTTTCAGACTCTTAACTATGGCTACACCTTC.

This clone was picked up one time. CDR3 loop: CASSRNRNTEAFF. DNA of the CDR3: TGTGCCAGCAGTCGTAACAGGAACACTGAAGCTTTCTTT. The chain employs TRBV6-1 and TRBJ1-1; D call uncertain. From germline, CDR1 is MNHNS and CDR2 SASEGT. CDR3 length: 13 amino acids. V lost 5 bases to trimming and J lost 1 base, with 8 bases between them.

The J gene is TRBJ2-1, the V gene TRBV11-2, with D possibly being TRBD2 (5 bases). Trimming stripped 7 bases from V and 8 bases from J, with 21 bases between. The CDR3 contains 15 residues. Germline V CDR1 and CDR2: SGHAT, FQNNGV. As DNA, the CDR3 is TGTGCCAGCAACCGACCCGGCGGAGGATCACATGAGCAGTTCTTC. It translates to CASNRPGGGSHEQFF.